This entry lists 27 T cell receptor beta chains sequenced from one sample in a study of blood T cell repertoires in COVID-19. Measured with immunoSEQ multiplex PCR; TCRdb has only the in-frame clones, and not every one. The sample yields 150,000 to 200,000 clones, 65% to 85% seen once. Sample: PBMCs or T cells enriched from blood (not recorded which). These receptors were collected from a woman aged 55-70 years who had recovered from COVID-19.

The chain links TRBV6-2 or TRBV6-3 to TRBJ1-1, with 8 bases that match TRBD1. The CDR3 consists of 16 residues. Losses at the gene ends were 5 bases for V and 1 base for J; bases not matched to a gene: 9. Germline values: CDR1 MNHEY, CDR2 SVGEGT. The CDR3 here is CASSSDRGRKNTEAFF. The CDR3 coding sequence is TGTGCCAGCAGTAGTGACAGGGGACGGAAGAACACTGAAGCTTTCTTT.

The V gene is TRBV19, the J gene TRBJ2-3, with TRBD1 as a possible D gene (6 bases). Trimming took off 3 bases at V and 2 bases at J, with 9 bases between the two ends. The CDR3 has 14 amino acids. Per germline, CDR1 LNHDA and CDR2 SQIVND (reference sequence). The CDR3 coding sequence is TGTGCCAGTAGTATTAAGGGGGACACAGATACGCAGTATTTT. Translation: CASSIKGDTDTQYF.

The chain is built from TRBV3-1 (or the pseudogene TRBV3-2) and TRBJ1-2, with TRBD1 matching 7 bases. V shed 5 bases, J shed 7 bases, and the junction held 7 bases outside the gene matches. Germline values: CDR1 LGHDT, CDR2 YNNKEL (reference sequence). The length of the CDR3 is 13 residues. The CDR3 DNA sequence: TGTGCCAGCAGCTTGGTACAGGGGAGTGGCTACACCTTC. Protein: CASSLVQGSGYTF.

The chain has TRBV6-5 and TRBJ1-1; D remains unclear. Looked up from germline, CDR1 is MNHEY and CDR2 is SVGAGI. The CDR3 runs to 14 residues. V was trimmed by 7 bases and J by 0 bases, leaving 12 bases between them. CDR3 DNA sequence: TGTGCCAGCATCGAGGGAGGCTTGAACACTGAAGCTTTCTTT. This gives the protein CASIEGGLNTEAFF.

The chain links TRBV19 to TRBJ1-1; weak D call: TRBD1 (6 bases). V was cut by 5 bases and J by 7 bases, with 14 bases left in between. Looked up from germline, CDR1 is LNHDA and CDR2 is SQIVND (reference sequence). The CDR3 runs 13 residues. CDR3 coding DNA: TGTGCCAGTAGTCCGGGGGGGCTAAATGAAGCTTTCTTT. This gives the protein CASSPGGLNEAFF.

This clone was found a few times. The chain joins TRBV6-5 to TRBJ2-1, with 9 bases fitting TRBD1. The CDR3 is made up of 15 amino acids. Germline loops: CDR1 MNHEY, CDR2 SVGAGI. J was trimmed by 2 bases and V by 5 bases; bases with no gene match: 4. CDR3 in DNA: TGTGCCAGCAGTCGGGACAGGGACCCCTACAATGAGCAGTTCTTC. This codes for CASSRDRDPYNEQFF.

V usage is TRBV12-5 and J usage is TRBJ1-4; D not resolved. The CDR3 has 13 residues. CDR1 is LGHNT, CDR2 FRNRAP, per germline. V gave up 3 bases and J gave up 8 bases, with 10 bases separating them. CDR3 nucleotides: TGTGCTAGTGGTTTCGATGGCAGGGAAAAACTGTTTTTT. Its protein product is CASGFDGREKLFF.

As regards this clone: The sample carries other DNA sequences with the same CDR3. This chain's CDR3 is CASSVRGSYEQYF. The CDR3, as DNA: TGTGCCAGCAGTGTTAGGGGCTCCTACGAGCAGTACTTC. This chain links TRBV27 with TRBJ2-7, with D perhaps TRBD1 (5 bases). The CDR3 covers 13 residues. Trimming shortened V by 5 bases and J by 0 bases, and 8 bases separated the two germline ends. The germline V gene has CDR1 MNHEY and CDR2 SMNVEV (reference sequence).

The rearrangement joins TRBV2 to TRBJ2-4, with 8 positions matching TRBD2. This CDR3 has 18 residues. After removal of 0 bases from V and 7 bases from J, the junction contained 14 bases not matched to a gene. Germline V gives CDR1 SNHLY, CDR2 FYNNEI. The CDR3 sequence is CASSEARASGSLRNIQYF. CDR3 in DNA: TGTGCCAGCAGTGAAGCGAGGGCTAGCGGGTCCCTCCGGAACATTCAGTACTTC.

The chain carries TRBV2 and TRBJ2-7, with D possibly matching TRBD2 (7 bases). The V gene lost 9 bases and the J gene lost 8 bases, with 17 bases spanning the gap. CDR3 length equals 12 residues. CDR1 is SNHLY and CDR2 is FYNNEI in the germline V gene. CDR3 in DNA: TGTGCCAGTAGGGGGGGAGGGACACAGCAGTACTTC. Residues: CASRGGGTQQYF.

V gene TRBV4-1 combines with J gene TRBJ1-1, with TRBD1 as a possible D gene (5 bases). There are 14 residues in the CDR3. Germline V gene data show CDR1 as MGHRA and CDR2 as YSYEKL. The V gene lost 1 base and the J gene lost 7 bases, with 13 bases spanning the gap. CDR3 protein: CASSQGWGVDEAFF. Written as DNA, the CDR3 is TGCGCCAGCAGCCAAGGGTGGGGCGTGGATGAAGCTTTCTTT.

In regard to this clone: Sequence at one end of the junction differs from germline and may be a read error. The CDR3 nucleotides read TGTGCCAGCAGTGACTCCGGGACAGGGTTAAACGAGCAGTACTTC. This sequence encodes CASSDSGTGLNEQYF. The V call is TRBV6-5, the J call TRBJ2-7; 9 bases are a match to TRBD1. The length of the CDR3 is 15 residues. The V gene's germline CDR1 is MNHEY and CDR2 SVGAGI.

The chain couples TRBV6-5 to TRBJ1-1; TRBD1 matches 8 bases. The CDR3 consists of 15 residues. The V segment lost 6 bases and the J segment 5 bases; nucleotides outside the gene matches: 11. CDR1 MNHEY and CDR2 SVGAGI come from the germline V gene. The CDR3 nucleotides read TGTGCCAGCAGCCTCGGCCAGGGGGCGCAAACTGAAGCTTTCTTT. Its translation: CASSLGQGAQTEAFF.

This clone was observed a single time. The chain links TRBV19 to TRBJ2-1; 7 bases are a match to TRBD2. Germline CDR1 LNHDA, CDR2 SQIVND (reference sequence). This CDR3 is 15 amino acids long. Germline trimming cut 3 bases from V and 10 bases from J; bases unmatched to any gene: 12. CDR3 region: CASSMIAGELNEQFF. Written as DNA, the CDR3 is TGTGCCAGTAGTATGATTGCGGGAGAGCTAAACGAGCAGTTCTTC.

This chain connects TRBV9 to TRBJ1-2, with 8 bases that match TRBD1. The V gene's germline CDR1 is SGDLS and CDR2 YYNGEE. The V segment lost 0 bases and the J segment 1 base; nucleotides outside the gene matches: 2. The CDR3 length is 15 residues. The CDR3 reads CASSVGTGFNYGYTF. The CDR3 region has the DNA TGTGCCAGCAGCGTAGGGACAGGGTTTAACTATGGCTACACCTTC. The variable domain in full, with the rest retrieved from reference TRBV9 and TRBJ1-2, is DSGVTQTPKHLITATGQRVTLRCSPRSGDLSVYWYQQSLDQGLQFLIQYYNGEERAKGNILERFSAQQFPDLHSELNLSSLELGDSALYFCASSVGTGFNYGYTFGSGTRLTVV.

The rearrangement joins TRBV2 to TRBJ1-3; TRBD1 is a possible D gene (5 bases). CDR3 size: 13 residues. Germline CDR1 SNHLY, CDR2 FYNNEI. V was shortened by 4 bases and J by 3 bases, with 7 bases between the two germline ends. CDR3 nucleotide sequence: TGTGCCAGCAGTGTAGGGGTTGGAAACACCATATATTTT. As protein: CASSVGVGNTIYF. Full variable domain (outside the CDR3, taken from reference TRBV2 and TRBJ1-3): EPEVTQTPSHQVTQMGQEVILRCVPISNHLYFYWYRQILGQKVEFLVSFYNNEISEKSEIFDDQFSVERPDGSNFTLKIRSTKLEDSAMYFCASSVGVGNTIYFGEGSWLTVV.

This chain uses TRBV30 with TRBJ1-1; perhaps TRBD1 as D (6 bases). Germline V gene lookup returns CDR1 GTSNPN and CDR2 SVGIG (reference sequence). With 0 bases removed from V and 8 bases from J, the gap between germline ends came to 13 bases. There are 13 residues in the CDR3. The DNA of the CDR3 is TGTGCCTGGAGTGTACAGGCAGGGGACGAAGCTTTCTTT. This translates into CAWSVQAGDEAFF. The full variable domain, rest sourced from reference TRBV30 and TRBJ1-1, is SQTIHQWPATLVQPVGSPLSLECTVEGTSNPNLYWYRQAAGRGLQLLFYSVGIGQISSEVPQNLSASRPQDRQFILSSKKLLLSDSGFYLCAWSVQAGDEAFFGQGTRLTVV.

The chain couples TRBV3-1 (or the pseudogene TRBV3-2) to TRBJ1-1, with 10 bases that match TRBD1. Germline CDR1 LGHDT, CDR2 YNNKEL (reference sequence). The CDR3 consists of 17 residues. The V segment lost 1 base and the J segment 5 bases; nucleotides outside the gene matches: 10. The CDR3 nucleotides are TGTGCCAGCAGCCAAGCACCGGGACAGGGGATGGATACTGAAGCTTTCTTT. As protein: CASSQAPGQGMDTEAFF.

J is TRBJ1-1 and V is TRBV28; the match to TRBD1 covers 8 bases. J gave up 4 bases and V 6 bases, and 4 bases lay outside the gene matches. The CDR3 covers 13 residues. Germline lookup yields CDR1 MDHEN and CDR2 SYDVKM. Here the CDR3 reads CASRDRVGTEAFF. Written as DNA, the CDR3 is TGTGCCAGCAGGGACAGGGTGGGCACTGAAGCTTTCTTT.

This chain uses TRBV12-5 with TRBJ1-1; 8 nucleotides match TRBD1. The CDR3 totals 13 residues. J lost 12 bases, V lost 1 base, and 7 bases had no gene match. CDR1 LGHNT and CDR2 FRNRAP come from the germline V gene. This CDR3 is CASGLEAGGTTFF. The CDR3 DNA reads as TGTGCTAGTGGTTTGGAGGCAGGGGGCACGACTTTCTTT.

This chain uses TRBV5-1 with TRBJ2-7; 8 positions agree with TRBD1. The CDR3 extends over 17 amino acids. Trimming at V came to 1 base and at J to 2 bases, leaving 11 bases not matched to a gene. Germline V gives CDR1 SGHRS, CDR2 YFSETQ. CDR3 residues: CASSLWGSGGATYEQYF. In nucleotides, the CDR3 is TGCGCCAGCAGCTTGTGGGGATCAGGGGGCGCTACCTACGAGCAGTACTTC.

This CDR3 reads CASSVITLSYGYTF. In nucleotides, the CDR3 is TGTGCCAGCAGTGTAATAACTTTAAGCTATGGCTACACCTTC. This rearrangement joins TRBV25-1 to TRBJ1-2; D remains ambiguous. Per the germline V gene, CDR1 is MGHDK and CDR2 is SYGVNS. Trimming pared 4 bases from V and 4 bases from J, leaving 13 bases between. CDR3 length equals 14 residues.

The genes are TRBV19 and TRBJ2-7; TRBD2 aligns across 8 bases. Trimming took 4 bases from V and 2 from J; bases not matched to a gene: 1. The CDR3 has 13 amino acids. Per the germline V gene, CDR1 is LNHDA and CDR2 is SQIVND (reference sequence). CDR3 DNA: TGTGCCAGTAGTAGGGGACTAGCCTACGAGCAGTACTTC. As protein: CASSRGLAYEQYF.

This chain connects TRBV7-9 to TRBJ1-1; no clear D. Between the trimmed V and J ends, which lost 4 bases and 6 bases, there was a span of 18 bases. Germline values: CDR1 SEHNR, CDR2 FQNEAQ (reference sequence). There are 15 residues in the CDR3. CDR3 bases: TGTGCCAGCAGCTCCCCCGGGAGCCATCCTGCTGAAGCTTTCTTT. Translation gives CASSSPGSHPAEAFF.

The V call is TRBV18, the J call TRBJ2-1, with unresolved D. The CDR3 runs to 15 residues. V lost 2 bases, J lost 5 bases, and 13 bases lay in between. Per germline, CDR1 KGHSH and CDR2 LQKENI. The CDR3 sequence is CASSPLGGLNNEQFF. The CDR3 DNA reads as TGTGCCAGCTCACCATTGGGTGGGCTTAACAATGAGCAGTTCTTC. Full variable domain (rest looked up from reference TRBV18 and TRBJ2-1): NAGVMQNPRHLVRRRGQEARLRCSPMKGHSHVYWYRQLPEEGLKFMVYLQKENIIDESGMPKERFSAEFPKEGPSILRIQQVVRGDSAAYFCASSPLGGLNNEQFFGPGTRLTVL.

The V and J genes are TRBV19 and TRBJ1-5, with TRBD1 matching 11 bases. The CDR3 sequence is 21 residues long. CDR1 and CDR2 from the germline V gene are LNHDA and SQIVND (reference sequence). V lost 4 bases, J lost 0 bases, and 17 bases stayed unmatched. CDR3 DNA sequence: TGTGCCAGTAGTACCCCCCCCGACCGGGGACAGGGGGTTGATAGCAATCAGCCCCAGCATTTT. It encodes CASSTPPDRGQGVDSNQPQHF. The whole variable domain, remainder taken from reference TRBV19 and TRBJ1-5, is DGGITQSPKYLFRKEGQNVTLSCEQNLNHDAMYWYRQDPGQGLRLIYYSQIVNDFQKGDIAEGYSVSREKKESFPLTVTSAQKNPTAFYLCASSTPPDRGQGVDSNQPQHFGDGTRLSIL.

In its sample, this clone was seen once. The chain is built from TRBV10-1 and TRBJ1-1; possibly TRBD1 for D (6 bases). This CDR3 contains 14 residues. CDR1 is WNHNN, CDR2 SYGVQD, per germline (reference sequence). V was clipped by 4 bases and J by 1 base, with 10 bases between them. The DNA for the CDR3 is TGCGCCAGCAGTGCTGGGACACCGAACACTGAAGCTTTCTTT. Protein product: CASSAGTPNTEAFF.